These 18 T cell receptor beta chains were all obtained from the same sample, sequenced in a study of brain metastases from non-small cell lung cancer. Generated by immunoSEQ multiplex PCR, the TCRdb table keeps only in-frame clones and is missing some. This table holds around 1,500 clones, approximately 75% found once. Sequenced input: primary lung tumor tissue. Receptors were obtained from a donor at least 40 years old with non-small cell lung cancer.

The chain combines TRBV4-2 with TRBJ2-7; 8 bases fit TRBD2. In germline, CDR1 is LGHNA, CDR2 YNFKEQ. V lost 4 bases to trimming and J lost 0 bases; unmatched junction nucleotides: 14. The CDR3 consists of 18 residues. The chain's CDR3 is CASSLTAGEAASSYEQYF. CDR3 sequence (DNA): TGTGCCAGCAGCCTAACAGCGGGGGAAGCGGCATCCTCCTACGAGCAGTACTTC.

V gene TRBV11-2 combines with J gene TRBJ2-2; D unclear. The CDR3 sequence is 14 residues long. Trimming removed 5 bases at V and 0 bases at J, with 7 bases between. CDR1 SGHAT and CDR2 FQNNGV come from the germline V gene. This CDR3 is CASSRLANTGELFF. CDR3 in DNA: TGTGCCAGCAGCCGCCTAGCGAACACCGGGGAGCTGTTTTTT.

This rearrangement joins TRBV5-1 to TRBJ2-1; 7 nucleotides align to TRBD2. CDR1 is SGHRS and CDR2 is YFSETQ in the germline V gene. CDR3 length equals 14 residues. V shed 2 bases and J 4 bases; nucleotides not matched to a gene: 3. The CDR3 reads CASSFTSEYNEQFF. In nucleotides, the CDR3 is TGCGCCAGCAGCTTCACTAGCGAGTACAATGAGCAGTTCTTC.

This chain uses TRBV5-4 with TRBJ2-7, with TRBD2 matching 9 bases. The V and J ends lost 3 bases and 5 bases, in that order; junction bases with no gene match: 12. The length of the CDR3 is 16 residues. Germline V gives CDR1 SGHNT, CDR2 YYREEE (reference sequence). CDR3 sequence: CASSWGSGTSFDEQYF. CDR3 DNA: TGTGCCAGCAGCTGGGGGTCCGGGACTAGCTTCGACGAGCAGTACTTC.

This clone showed up just a few times. This sequence joins TRBV4-2 and TRBJ2-3; D may be TRBD1 (6 bases). Germline loops: CDR1 LGHNA, CDR2 YNFKEQ. V shed 2 bases and J shed 2 bases, with 11 bases lying between them. The CDR3 runs 15 residues. The CDR3 spells CASSQHTGLTDTQYF. The CDR3 coding sequence is TGTGCCAGCAGCCAACATACAGGGCTCACAGATACGCAGTATTTT.

This clone was observed a single time. The V call is TRBV15, the J call TRBJ1-6, with TRBD1 matching over 7 bases. The CDR3 extends over 14 amino acids. V trimming: 3 bases; J trimming: 10 bases; junction bases outside the gene matches: 6. CDR1 LNHNV and CDR2 YYDKDF come from the germline V gene (reference sequence). The CDR3 loop is CATSSTRGLSPLHF. The DNA of the CDR3 is TGTGCCACCAGCAGCACCAGGGGGTTGTCACCCCTCCACTTT.

J is TRBJ1-5 and V is TRBV6-5; D unclear. CDR1 and CDR2 (germline): MNHEY, SVGAGI. This CDR3 comprises 13 residues. Trimming removed 8 bases from V and 3 bases from J, with 11 bases in between. The CDR3 region has the DNA TGTGCCAGCCGGAGGAGCTCCAATCAGCCCCAGCATTTT. Encoded protein: CASRRSSNQPQHF.

This clone appeared a single time. The chain uses TRBV28 and TRBJ2-2; D is undetermined. This CDR3 has 15 amino acids. The germline gives CDR1 MDHEN, CDR2 SYDVKM. Trimming removed 1 base from V and 5 bases from J, with 11 bases in between. The CDR3 DNA follows: TGTGCCAGCAGTTTATCCACGGCTGGTACCGGGGAGCTGTTTTTT. Translated, it gives CASSLSTAGTGELFF.

This clone was detected only a few times. The rearrangement links TRBV6-5 to TRBJ1-5; tentative D call: TRBD1 (6 bases). V was pared by 3 bases and J by 3 bases, with 9 bases between. Germline V lookup: CDR1 MNHEY, CDR2 SVGAGI. The CDR3 spans 14 residues. This CDR3 reads CASSYGGHNQPQHF. CDR3 coding DNA: TGTGCCAGCAGTTATGGGGGCCACAATCAGCCCCAGCATTTT.

This clone showed up just once. V and J are TRBV7-3 and TRBJ2-5; no clear D. This CDR3 is 16 amino acids long. CDR1 and CDR2 from the germline V gene are SGHTA and FQGTGA. V was pared by 1 base and J by 5 bases, with 17 bases between. DNA of the CDR3: TGTGCCAGCAGCTTAATGTCGGTCACGCAGCTCGAGACCCAGTACTTC. Its translation: CASSLMSVTQLETQYF. Using reference TRBV7-3 and TRBJ2-5 for the parts outside the CDR3, the full variable domain is GAGVSQTPSNKVTEKGKYVELRCDPISGHTALYWYRQSLGQGPEFLIYFQGTGAADDSGLPNDRFFAVRPEGSVSTLKIQRTERGDSAVYLCASSLMSVTQLETQYFGPGTRLLVL.

CDR3 coding DNA: TGTGCCAGCAGTTCCACGGACAGGTTCTATGGCTACACCTTC. As protein: CASSSTDRFYGYTF. The chain carries TRBV6-2 or TRBV6-3 and TRBJ1-2, with 7 bases that match TRBD1. Germline lookup yields CDR1 MNHEY and CDR2 SVGEGT. V trimming: 4 bases; J trimming: 4 bases; junction bases outside the gene matches: 6. The length of the CDR3 is 14 residues.

This chain connects TRBV3-1 (or the pseudogene TRBV3-2) to TRBJ2-4; possible D gene TRBD2, 5 bases. Trimming removed 1 base at V and 6 bases at J, with 10 bases between. CDR3 length: 14 residues. Germline values: CDR1 LGHDT, CDR2 YNNKEL (reference sequence). The CDR3 coding sequence is TGTGCCAGCAGCCAAGGGGAGACGGGAAACATTCAGTACTTC. Amino acids: CASSQGETGNIQYF.

The CDR3 DNA reads as TGTGCCAGCACCGTAACAGGGGACACTGAAGCTTTCTTT. Its translation is CASTVTGDTEAFF. This chain joins TRBV5-4 and TRBJ1-1; 7 nucleotides agree with TRBD1. The CDR3 has 13 residues. Germline CDR1 and CDR2: SGHNT and YYREEE (reference sequence). The ends lost 6 bases at V and 3 bases at J; junction bases unmatched: 5.

V gene TRBV29-1 combines with J gene TRBJ2-5; TRBD2 might be the D (6 bases). This CDR3 has 14 residues. The germline V gene has CDR1 SQVTM and CDR2 ANQGSEA. Trimming pared 6 bases from V and 7 bases from J, leaving 21 bases between. CDR3 nucleotides: TGCAGCGTCAGGCCCGGGACTTTTGGAGGGACCCAGTACTTC. It codes for CSVRPGTFGGTQYF.

CDR3 loop: CASSIGQGADQPQHF. The CDR3 DNA reads as TGTGCCAGTAGTATAGGACAGGGGGCCGATCAGCCCCAGCATTTT. The chain carries TRBV19 and TRBJ1-5, with 10 nucleotides matching TRBD1. This CDR3 has 15 residues. V dropped 1 base and J dropped 5; count of bases not matched to a gene: 2. Germline V gene sequence: CDR1 LNHDA, CDR2 SQIVND (reference sequence).

The chain carries TRBV5-5 and TRBJ2-2; TRBD1 matches 9 bases. Germline V gives CDR1 SGHKS, CDR2 YYEKEE (reference sequence). The CDR3 sequence is 15 residues long. V lost 4 bases to trimming and J lost 6 bases; unmatched junction nucleotides: 7. In nucleotides, the CDR3 is TGTGCCAGCAGCGTAGCCGGGACAGGGCCCGGGGAGCTGTTTTTT. This codes for CASSVAGTGPGELFF.

The rearrangement uses TRBV5-6 and TRBJ1-4; D is perhaps TRBD1 (6 bases). The germline gives CDR1 SGHDT, CDR2 YYEEEE. Trimming shortened V by 0 bases and J by 5 bases, and 8 bases separated the two germline ends. The CDR3 has 14 residues. CDR3 amino acids: CASSLVGGNEKLFF. CDR3 bases: TGTGCCAGCAGCTTGGTAGGGGGGAATGAAAAACTGTTTTTT.

This clone appeared once. V usage is TRBV7-9 and J usage is TRBJ1-6; D gene unclear. The CDR3 is 15 residues long. Per germline, CDR1 SEHNR and CDR2 FQNEAQ (reference sequence). V lost 5 bases to trimming and J lost 8 bases, with 16 bases between them. This CDR3 is CASSPTFARDSPLHF. CDR3 in DNA: TGTGCCAGCAGCCCGACTTTCGCGCGAGATTCACCCCTCCACTTT.